Shown below are 26 T cell receptor beta chains from a single sample sequenced in a study of cytomegalovirus exposure and HLA in healthy donors. Primers included in the PCR were 60 Vbeta and 13 Jbeta primers. The protocol was immunoSEQ multiplex PCR, while the TCRdb copy is restricted to in-frame clones and leaves out a portion. The data contain roughly 130,000 clones, around 82% of them seen just once; the ten biggest clones take up about 11%. Sequencing was carried out using PBMCs. The origin of the receptors is a male donor in good health and CMV-seropositive.

The chain combines TRBV28 with TRBJ2-1; possibly TRBD1 for D (6 bases). CDR3 length: 14 amino acids. The germline V and J ends were trimmed by 4 bases and 5 bases, with 12 bases remaining between them. In germline, CDR1 is MDHEN, CDR2 SYDVKM. The CDR3 is CASSSSDRDNEQFF. The CDR3 region has the DNA TGTGCCAGCAGTTCATCGGACAGAGACAATGAGCAGTTCTTC.

The J gene is TRBJ1-5, the V gene TRBV29-1; weak D call: TRBD1 (6 bases). The CDR3 consists of 14 residues. V was shortened by 4 bases and J by 2 bases, with 12 bases between the two germline ends. CDR1 is SQVTM and CDR2 is ANQGSEA in the germline V gene. Here the CDR3 DNA reads TGCAGCGTTGCCCGGGGGGGCGGCAATCAGCCCCAGCATTTT. Protein product: CSVARGGGNQPQHF.

The V gene is TRBV5-1, the J gene TRBJ2-7; 11 bases align to TRBD2. The CDR3 totals 16 residues. In germline, CDR1 is SGHRS, CDR2 YFSETQ. The V gene end was trimmed by 2 bases and the J gene end by 6 bases; junction bases not matched to a gene: 10. As DNA, the CDR3 is TGCGCCAGCAGCTTTGTTCTAGCGGGAGGATCTGGCGAGCAGTACTTC. This codes for CASSFVLAGGSGEQYF.

The chain joins TRBV10-3 to TRBJ2-5; 10 bases match TRBD2. The DNA end lines up better with TRBJ2-7; the J call may be wrong. CDR3 size: 15 residues. Looked up from germline, CDR1 is ENHRY and CDR2 is SYGVKD. The chain's CDR3 is CAISEPIAGGNEQYF. Here the CDR3 DNA reads TGTGCCATCAGTGAACCGATAGCGGGAGGCAACGAGCAGTACTTC.

The genes are TRBV29-1 and TRBJ2-5, with 10 bases identical to TRBD1. The DNA end lines up better with TRBJ2-7; the J call may be wrong. The CDR3 has 13 amino acids. CDR1 is SQVTM and CDR2 is ANQGSEA in the germline V gene. The CDR3 coding sequence is TGCAGCGTAGAGAGGACAGGGGGAAACGAGCAGTACTTC. Translating it yields CSVERTGGNEQYF.

This clone was observed a single time. V and J are TRBV19 and TRBJ2-7; maybe TRBD1 (6 bases). The CDR3 runs 15 residues. Germline CDR1 reads LNHDA; CDR2 reads SQIVND (reference sequence). V was trimmed by 6 bases and J by 2 bases, leaving 17 bases between them. This chain's CDR3 is CASSTTGTPTYEQYF. The CDR3 DNA reads as TGTGCCAGTAGCACCACCGGGACACCAACCTACGAGCAGTACTTC.

The rearrangement uses TRBV7-3 and TRBJ2-1, with D possibly matching TRBD2 (6 bases). CDR3 length equals 16 residues. Looked up from germline, CDR1 is SGHTA and CDR2 is FQGTGA. Trimming pared 2 bases from V and 9 bases from J, leaving 20 bases between. In nucleotides, the CDR3 is TGTGCCAGCAGCTTAGTCTTCTCCGGGAGTGAGACTGAGCAGTTCTTC. This translates into CASSLVFSGSETEQFF.

The chain is built from TRBV10-3 and TRBJ2-7, with TRBD2 matching 7 bases. Germline lookup yields CDR1 ENHRY and CDR2 SYGVKD. This CDR3 is built from 17 residues. V shed 5 bases, J shed 4 bases, and the junction held 17 bases outside the gene matches. CDR3 in amino acids: CAISLGGGVTSPYEQYF. In nucleotides, the CDR3 is TGTGCCATCAGTCTCGGAGGCGGCGTGACTAGCCCATACGAGCAGTACTTC.

V usage is TRBV5-8 and J usage is TRBJ1-2; no definite D call. This CDR3 region has 12 residues. The germline gives CDR1 SGHTS, CDR2 YDEGEE. Trimming cost V 3 bases and J 5 bases, with 8 bases left between them. The CDR3 spells CASSSYGYGYTF. CDR3 in DNA: TGTGCCAGCAGCTCTTACGGGTATGGCTACACCTTC.

The CDR3 loop is CALQNTGELFF. CDR3 DNA sequence: TGTGCCTTACAGAACACCGGGGAGCTGTTTTTT. V is TRBV30 and J is TRBJ2-2; no firm D call. This CDR3 spans 11 amino acids. Between the trimmed V and J ends, which lost 7 bases and 1 base, there was a span of 4 bases. Germline CDR1 GTSNPN, CDR2 SVGIG (reference sequence).

The chain's CDR3 is CASSLGDSYEQYF. The CDR3 nucleotides are TGTGCCAGCAGCTTAGGCGACAGCTACGAGCAGTACTTC. The chain recombines TRBV13 with TRBJ2-7, with D maybe TRBD1 (5 bases). The germline CDR1 and CDR2 sequences are PRHDT and FYEKMQ (reference sequence). V was cut by 0 bases and J by 3 bases, with 6 bases left in between. This CDR3 is built from 13 residues.

The V call is TRBV5-1, the J call TRBJ1-2, with D hard to call. CDR1 is SGHRS, CDR2 YFSETQ, per germline. The length of the CDR3 is 14 residues. V was pared by 4 bases and J by 8 bases, with 18 bases between. Here the CDR3 reads CASSPPWRAGGYTF. The CDR3 DNA reads as TGCGCCAGCAGCCCTCCGTGGAGGGCGGGCGGCTACACCTTC. Full variable domain (outside the CDR3, taken from reference TRBV5-1 and TRBJ1-2): KAGVTQTPRYLIKTRGQQVTLSCSPISGHRSVSWYQQTPGQGLQFLFEYFSETQRNKGNFPGRFSGRQFSNSRSEMNVSTLELGDSALYLCASSPPWRAGGYTFGSGTRLTVV.

CDR3 region: CASSPASGPTDTQYF. The CDR3 nucleotides are TGTGCCAGCAGCCCCGCTAGCGGGCCCACAGATACGCAGTATTTT. This chain links TRBV7-2 with TRBJ2-3; TRBD2 agrees at 8 bases. After removal of 5 bases from V and 2 bases from J, the junction contained 6 bases not matched to a gene. This CDR3 is built from 15 residues. CDR1 is SGHTA, CDR2 FQGNSA, per germline.

V usage is TRBV5-4 and J usage is TRBJ1-3; no clear D. V was pared by 1 base and J by 4 bases, with 6 bases between. CDR1 and CDR2 (germline): SGHNT, YYREEE (reference sequence). The CDR3 spans 13 residues. The CDR3 DNA is TGTGCCAGCAGCTTGTCTGTCGGAAACACCATATATTTT. This codes for CASSLSVGNTIYF.

The rearrangement uses TRBV19 and TRBJ2-5, with TRBD2 identical over 7 bases. The CDR3 is 15 residues long. Trimming at V came to 4 bases and at J to 7 bases, leaving 12 bases not matched to a gene. The germline V gene encodes CDR1 LNHDA and CDR2 SQIVND (reference sequence). The CDR3 spells CASSTAASGAGTQYF. In DNA, the CDR3 is TGTGCCAGTAGTACGGCGGCTAGCGGAGCCGGGACCCAGTACTTC.

V is TRBV7-3 and J is TRBJ2-1, with 8 bases matching TRBD2. With 3 bases clipped from V and 6 bases from J, the junction kept 7 bases outside the gene matches. Germline V gene lookup returns CDR1 SGHTA and CDR2 FQGTGA. The CDR3 runs to 15 residues. CDR3 in DNA: TGTGCCAGCAGCTTGGCCGGGACTAGGGGCAATGAGCAGTTCTTC. Protein sequence: CASSLAGTRGNEQFF.

CDR3 sequence reads: CASSQEEGSPDTQYF. The CDR3 bases are TGTGCCAGCAGCCAAGAGGAGGGTAGCCCAGATACGCAGTATTTT. The rearrangement links TRBV5-4 to TRBJ2-3; maybe TRBD2 (6 bases). CDR1 is SGHNT and CDR2 is YYREEE in the germline V gene (reference sequence). V lost 4 bases and J 4 bases, leaving 16 bases between the germline ends. This CDR3 has 15 amino acids.

V gene TRBV10-3 combines with J gene TRBJ2-7, with TRBD1 as a possible D gene (5 bases). CDR3 size: 11 residues. Trimming shortened V by 3 bases and J by 7 bases, and 7 bases separated the two germline ends. Per germline, CDR1 ENHRY and CDR2 SYGVKD. The CDR3: CAISDREEQYF. The CDR3 DNA is TGTGCCATCAGTGACAGGGAAGAGCAGTACTTC.

The sample holds one count of this clone. The rearrangement uses TRBV29-1 and TRBJ2-6, with 9 positions matching TRBD2. V shed 2 bases, J shed 0 bases, and the junction held 2 bases outside the gene matches. Germline values: CDR1 SQVTM, CDR2 ANQGSEA. The CDR3 extends over 16 amino acids. CDR3 residues: CSVELAGISGANVLTF. DNA for the CDR3: TGCAGCGTTGAACTAGCGGGGATCTCTGGGGCCAACGTCCTGACTTTC.

The chain couples TRBV25-1 to TRBJ1-6; D gene unclear. The length of the CDR3 is 12 residues. Trimming shortened V by 5 bases and J by 10 bases, and 9 bases separated the two germline ends. In germline, CDR1 is MGHDK, CDR2 SYGVNS. The CDR3 nucleotides are TGTGCCAGCAGTTCGACGGGATCACCCCTCCACTTT. Translating it yields CASSSTGSPLHF.

This sequence joins TRBV27 and TRBJ2-7; 8 nucleotides match TRBD1. V was clipped by 6 bases and J by 3 bases; unmatched bases: 10. The germline CDR1 and CDR2 sequences are MNHEY and SMNVEV (reference sequence). The CDR3 extends over 15 amino acids. CDR3 DNA: TGTGCCAGCAGCTTGGCCCGGGACAGGCTCTACGAGCAGTACTTC. It encodes CASSLARDRLYEQYF.

There are a few counts of this clone. The V and J genes are TRBV28 and TRBJ2-5; 8 nucleotides line up with TRBD1. Near its end, the DNA agrees better with TRBJ2-7, so the J call may be wrong. CDR3 length equals 14 residues. The germline gives CDR1 MDHEN, CDR2 SYDVKM. The CDR3 here is CASSLGRGRNEQYF. DNA for the CDR3: TGTGCCAGCAGTTTAGGCAGGGGGCGGAACGAGCAGTACTTC.

The V and J genes are TRBV27 and TRBJ1-3; 8 nucleotides match TRBD1. This CDR3 region has 15 residues. In germline, CDR1 is MNHEY, CDR2 SMNVEV (reference sequence). The V and J ends lost 5 bases and 0 bases, in that order; junction bases with no gene match: 3. CDR3 DNA: TGTGCCAGCAGTGCGACAGGGGTCTCTGGAAACACCATATATTTT. Translated: CASSATGVSGNTIYF.

This clone was seen just once. This rearrangement joins TRBV27 to TRBJ2-5; 7 bases match TRBD1. Judging by the DNA end, TRBJ2-7 fits better; the J call may be wrong. The CDR3 extends over 14 amino acids. In germline, CDR1 is MNHEY, CDR2 SMNVEV (reference sequence). For the CDR3, the DNA is TGTGCCAGCAGTTCACGGGACAGATCCTACGAGCAGTACTTC. It codes for CASSSRDRSYEQYF.

The chain joins TRBV7-3 to TRBJ2-6; a possible D gene is TRBD2 (6 bases). Germline values: CDR1 SGHTA, CDR2 FQGTGA. V dropped 5 bases and J dropped 0 bases, with 8 bases sitting between them. This CDR3 spans 15 amino acids. The CDR3: CASSAGHSGANVLTF. The CDR3 DNA sequence: TGTGCCAGCAGCGCGGGGCACTCTGGGGCCAACGTCCTGACTTTC.

V gene TRBV4-2 combines with J gene TRBJ2-3; 7 nucleotides match TRBD2. The CDR3 is 17 amino acids. Trimming took 0 bases from V and 2 from J; bases not matched to a gene: 8. The V gene's germline CDR1 is LGHNA and CDR2 YNFKEQ. This chain's CDR3 is CASSQETSGAVTDTQYF. In DNA, the CDR3 is TGTGCCAGCAGCCAAGAAACCAGCGGGGCTGTCACAGATACGCAGTATTTT.